This record looks at one T cell receptor beta chain sequence and its context. This sample is drawn from a study of blood T cell repertoires in COVID-19. Looking at the study overall: Acute and convalescent COVID-19 specimens originated in the United States, Italy and Spain. The analysed material was cDNA or gDNA that came from T cells, B-cell-depleted T cells, or PBMCs.

The ends were cut back, 0 bases at V and 5 bases at J, with 10 bases in the middle. This CDR3 comprises 15 residues. Germline assignment: CDR1 MGHRA and CDR2 YSYEKL. In the source study's methods: Amplification of reference gene primers was used by the study to estimate nucleated cell counts. Method: immunoSEQ multiplex PCR; TCRdb's copy keeps in-frame clones and lacks some. The DNA was the basis for D and trimming; V, J and clone size are from that table. The table lists 200,000 to 250,000 clones, approximately 84% of them singletons. The chain recombines TRBV4-1 with TRBJ2-2; no reliable D call. The origin of this receptor is a woman in her forties or fifties with active or convalescent COVID-19. The sample taken for sequencing was peripheral blood. The CDR3: CASSQDVQLTGELFF. The CDR3 DNA reads TGCGCCAGCAGCCAAGATGTACAGCTAACCGGGGAGCTGTTTTTT.